The 3 T cell receptor beta chains presented below share a single source sample, sequenced in a study of T cells in Graves' hyperthyroidism and ophthalmopathy. RNA transcripts yielded amplified TCR beta CDR3 regions. RT-PCR in the first round (using the HTBI primer set) targeted the TCR CDR3. TCRdb re-derived calls from the multiplex PCR reads in MiXCR, one entry per CDR3 protein. This table holds hundreds of thousands of distinct CDR3 sequences, 12% to 15% found once. Material: blood. The receptors shown here come from a woman aged 18-29 years with Graves' hyperthyroidism.

This clonotype was seen ten or more times. This chain joins TRBV29-1 and TRBJ2-7, with a possible D match to TRBD1 (5 bases). CDR3 length equals 12 residues. Trimming cost V 6 bases and J 3 bases, with 12 bases left between them. CDR1 and CDR2 (germline): SQVTM, ANQGSEA. The CDR3 spells CSVAGIGYEQYF. The CDR3 DNA reads as TGCAGCGTCGCAGGGATCGGCTACGAGCAGTACTTC.

This clonotype was seen a few times. CDR3 in amino acids: CASSRRASGPASDKRHNTYEQYF. The CDR3 coding sequence is TGTGCCAGCAGCCGAAGGGCTAGCGGTCCCGCTAGCGATAAACGACATAATACTTACGAGCAGTACTTC. The chain couples TRBV7-9 to TRBJ2-7, with TRBD2 identical over 7 bases. The CDR3 has 23 residues. V lost 5 bases to trimming and J lost 4 bases; unmatched junction nucleotides: 35. Germline V lookup: CDR1 SEHNR, CDR2 FQNEAQ (reference sequence).

This clonotype was observed a few times. V is TRBV6-2 or TRBV6-3 and J is TRBJ2-1; TRBD2 agrees at 8 bases. V gave up 7 bases and J gave up 6 bases; unmatched junction bases: 8. CDR1 MNHEY and CDR2 SVGEGT come from the germline V gene. The CDR3 covers 14 residues. This CDR3 is CASKLSGSVNEQFF. The CDR3 nucleotides are TGTGCCAGCAAATTGAGCGGGAGTGTCAATGAGCAGTTCTTC.